The 22 T cell receptor beta chains listed next were all sequenced from one sample in a study of sequential checkpoint blockade in melanoma. Profiling relied on immunoSEQ multiplex PCR, and the TCRdb table lists in-frame clones only, not all of them. This sample has 5,500 to 9,000 clones; roughly 28% occur once, and the top ten carry approximately 23%. Treatment specified: randomized to nivolumab then ipilimumab (arm A) or the reverse (arm B). Sequenced here: tumor tissue (inferred from file names), sampled from a patient given nivolumab and ipilimumab in sequence. The receptors stem from a human donor with melanoma.

This clone was observed a single time. The genes are TRBV29-1 and TRBJ1-1, with D possibly TRBD1 on 5 matching bases. The germline CDR1 and CDR2 sequences are SQVTM and ANQGSEA. The CDR3 is made up of 16 amino acids. Trimming shortened V by 3 bases and J by 6 bases, and 23 bases separated the two germline ends. The CDR3 region is CSVESSGTTFFSEAFF. As DNA, the CDR3 is TGCAGCGTTGAGAGTTCGGGGACCACGTTTTTCTCTGAAGCTTTCTTT.

The chain employs TRBV19 and TRBJ2-1; 8 bases fit TRBD2. Germline loops: CDR1 LNHDA, CDR2 SQIVND (reference sequence). The CDR3 is 16 amino acids. The junction had 10 bases not matched to a gene; V was cut back by 0 bases and J by 9 bases. The CDR3: CASSIDPGTRATEQFF. CDR3 sequence (DNA): TGTGCCAGTAGTATAGATCCTGGGACTAGGGCAACTGAGCAGTTCTTC. The full variable domain, completed using reference TRBV19 and TRBJ2-1, is DGGITQSPKYLFRKEGQNVTLSCEQNLNHDAMYWYRQDPGQGLRLIYYSQIVNDFQKGDIAEGYSVSREKKESFPLTVTSAQKNPTAFYLCASSIDPGTRATEQFFGPGTRLTVL.

This clone has only a few counts. The chain has TRBV23-1 and TRBJ2-1; D is ambiguous. TRBV23-1 is labeled an ORF, and its function is uncertain. V was pared by 6 bases and J by 0 bases, with 24 bases between. The CDR3 sequence is 19 residues long. The CDR3 coding sequence is TGCGCCAGCAGCCAAGTCCGCCGAGTGCTAGAGAGCTCCTACAATGAGCAGTTCTTC. Encoded protein: CASSQVRRVLESSYNEQFF.

This chain links TRBV9 with TRBJ2-7; D is uncertain. The CDR3 consists of 14 residues. Germline V gives CDR1 SGDLS, CDR2 YYNGEE. V lost 4 bases and J lost 2, with 13 bases in between. The CDR3 DNA reads as TGTGCCAGCAGCACCACATTGTCAGCCTACGAGCAGTACTTC. It yields the protein CASSTTLSAYEQYF.

The table lists this clone with a few counts. The chain carries TRBV28 and TRBJ1-2; 7 bases are shared with TRBD1. This CDR3 region has 16 residues. Trimming removed 5 bases from V and 3 bases from J; junction bases left unmatched: 12. Germline loops: CDR1 MDHEN, CDR2 SYDVKM. The CDR3 loop reads CASSPWTGQRDYGYTF. The CDR3 region has the DNA TGTGCCAGCAGTCCCTGGACAGGACAGCGGGACTATGGCTACACCTTC.

In this sample, this clone turned up many times. This chain connects TRBV7-5 to TRBJ2-7; the table gives TRBD2 as D, unverified against the DNA. TRBV7-5 represents a pseudogene. The length of the CDR3 is 15 residues. CDR3 in amino acids: CASSLAWLASYEQYF. The CDR3 coding sequence is TGTGCCAGCAGCTTGGCCTGGCTAGCGAGCTACGAGCAGTACTTC.

Many counts were recorded for this clone. The chain recombines TRBV1 with TRBJ2-7; the DNA was not used to check the table's D call, TRBD1. TRBV1 constitutes a pseudogene. This CDR3 is 14 amino acids long. This CDR3 is CASSQGGDSYEQYF. The CDR3 DNA reads as TGCGCCAGCAGCCAAGGGGGCGACTCCTACGAGCAGTACTTC.

The CDR3 DNA is TGTGCCAGCAGCCGCAAGTTACTAGCGGGTGACTACGAGCAGTACTTC. Protein product: CASSRKLLAGDYEQYF. This rearrangement joins TRBV14 to TRBJ2-7; 9 nucleotides align to TRBD2. The CDR3 has 16 residues. Trimming took 4 bases from V and 3 from J; bases not matched to a gene: 10. Per the germline V gene, CDR1 is SGHDN and CDR2 is FVKESK.

This clone appeared a few times. The V and J genes are TRBV19 and TRBJ2-1; 7 nucleotides align to TRBD1. After removal of 7 bases from V and 10 bases from J, the junction contained 13 bases not matched to a gene. Germline values: CDR1 LNHDA, CDR2 SQIVND (reference sequence). There are 14 residues in the CDR3. The CDR3 region has the DNA TGTGCCAGTACTGACAGGGCGGACCGTGCCGAGCAGTTCTTC. As protein: CASTDRADRAEQFF.

This clone was seen a few times. A junction end diverges from the germline sequence, so it may reflect a read error. V is TRBV6-8 and J is TRBJ1-1, with 9 positions matching TRBD1. The CDR3 is 14 amino acids. Per the germline V gene, CDR1 is MNHGY and CDR2 is SAAAGT. The CDR3 bases are TGTGCCATCAGTGTGGGACAGGGCATCACTGAAGCTTTCTTT. Its protein is CAISVGQGITEAFF.

This clone was counted a few times. V and J are TRBV9 and TRBJ2-1; 10 bases line up with TRBD1. This CDR3 contains 14 residues. J gave up 8 bases and V 4 bases, and 6 bases lay outside the gene matches. From germline, CDR1 is SGDLS and CDR2 YYNGEE. The CDR3 DNA is TGTGCCAGCAGCTGGGACAGGGGAGGGGATGAGCAGTTCTTC. Protein sequence: CASSWDRGGDEQFF. Variable domain in full (rest from reference TRBV9 and TRBJ2-1): DSGVTQTPKHLITATGQRVTLRCSPRSGDLSVYWYQQSLDQGLQFLIQYYNGEERAKGNILERFSAQQFPDLHSELNLSSLELGDSALYFCASSWDRGGDEQFFGPGTRLTVL.

The chain employs TRBV11-3 and TRBJ2-7; possibly TRBD1 for D (6 bases). V was pared by 4 bases and J by 4 bases, with 14 bases between. The CDR3 sequence is 14 residues long. CDR1 is SGHNT, CDR2 YENEEA, per germline. CDR3: CASSSDRFGYEQYF. The CDR3 nucleotides are TGTGCCAGCAGCTCCGACAGGTTTGGATACGAGCAGTACTTC.

This clone was counted only a few times. The chain joins TRBV11-3 to TRBJ1-5; TRBD1 is a possible D gene (5 bases). Between the trimmed V and J ends, which lost 2 bases and 1 base, there was a span of 9 bases. CDR3 length: 15 residues. Germline values: CDR1 SGHNT, CDR2 YENEEA. The CDR3 sequence is CASSLIWDSNQPQHF. Here the CDR3 DNA reads TGTGCCAGCAGCTTAATCTGGGACAGCAATCAGCCCCAGCATTTT.

This clone was counted at least ten times. The chain links TRBV7-6 to TRBJ2-7, with TRBD1 identical over 7 bases. The V gene end was trimmed by 3 bases and the J gene end by 5 bases; junction bases not matched to a gene: 7. The CDR3 extends over 14 amino acids. Germline assignment: CDR1 SGHVS and CDR2 FNYEAQ. CDR3: CASSFDRVSHEQYF. In DNA form, the CDR3 reads TGTGCCAGCAGCTTTGACAGGGTGAGCCACGAGCAGTACTTC. Based on the CDR3 plus reference TRBV7-6 and TRBJ2-7, the full variable domain is GAGVSQSPRYKVTKRGQDVALRCDPISGHVSLYWYRQALGQGPEFLTYFNYEAQQDKSGLPNDRFSAERPEGSISTLTIQRTEQRDSAMYRCASSFDRVSHEQYFGPGTRLTVT.

V usage is TRBV6-8 and J usage is TRBJ1-2; D is possibly TRBD1 (6 bases). This CDR3 spans 14 amino acids. Per germline, CDR1 MNHGY and CDR2 SAAAGT. The ends were cut back, 5 bases at V and 4 bases at J, with 14 bases in the middle. The CDR3 sequence is CASSPLDSIYGYTF. CDR3 nucleotide sequence: TGTGCCAGCAGTCCCCTGGACAGCATCTATGGCTACACCTTC.

This chain joins TRBV12-5 and TRBJ2-1; D ambiguous. Germline V gene lookup returns CDR1 LGHNT and CDR2 FRNRAP. The CDR3 covers 13 residues. For the CDR3, the DNA is TGTGCCAGCACCTTTATCCTTGGCAATGAGCAGTTCTTC. Amino acid sequence: CASTFILGNEQFF.

A few counts support this clone. Compared with germline, one end of the junction differs, possibly owing to a read error. The V gene is TRBV6-8, the J gene TRBJ2-7; TRBD1 agrees at 7 bases. Germline V gene data show CDR1 as MNHGY and CDR2 as SAAAGT. The CDR3 extends over 16 amino acids. The CDR3 loop reads CAISGLRDRVTHEQYF. The CDR3 DNA reads TGTGCCATCAGTGGACTTCGAGACAGGGTGACCCACGAGCAGTACTTC.

The gene calls are TRBV5-1 and TRBJ2-5; tentatively, D is TRBD1 (6 bases). This CDR3 has 14 amino acids. Germline assignment: CDR1 SGHRS and CDR2 YFSETQ. The V end lost 4 bases, the J end lost 5 bases, and 15 bases lay between the germline ends. As DNA, the CDR3 is TGCGCCAGCAGCCCAACAGGGTACTCGGAGACCCAGTACTTC. Protein sequence: CASSPTGYSETQYF.

This clone has at least ten counts. The rearrangement uses TRBV11-3 and TRBJ1-3; D unresolved. CDR1 is SGHNT and CDR2 is YENEEA in the germline V gene. The length of the CDR3 is 15 residues. Trimming left V 5 bases short and J 0 bases short, with 11 bases between. The CDR3 coding sequence is TGTGCCAGCAGCCCAGCGGGCAACTCTGGAAACACCATATATTTT. This translates into CASSPAGNSGNTIYF.

CDR3 DNA sequence: TGTGCCAGCAGCCGGGGAACAGGGTTATTCTACGAGCAGTACTTC. Residues: CASSRGTGLFYEQYF. The chain employs TRBV11-3 and TRBJ2-7; tentative D call: TRBD1 (6 bases). Germline loops: CDR1 SGHNT, CDR2 YENEEA. The CDR3 contains 15 residues. The V end lost 5 bases, the J end lost 3 bases, and 17 bases lay between the germline ends.

The V gene is TRBV30, the J gene TRBJ2-7; 8 nucleotides line up with TRBD2. This CDR3 spans 12 amino acids. Germline CDR1 is GTSNPN and CDR2 is SVGIG (reference sequence). The CDR3 DNA is TGTCGGGAGGGCCGGTCCCTTCGCGAGCAGTACTTC. Translated: CREGRSLREQYF.

The chain has TRBV28 and TRBJ1-2; tentatively, D is TRBD1 (6 bases). The CDR3 extends over 14 amino acids. CDR1 and CDR2 (germline): MDHEN, SYDVKM. Trimming took off 5 bases at V and 0 bases at J, with 10 bases between the two ends. The CDR3 bases are TGTGCCAGCAGTACAGGGAGTGCTAACTATGGCTACACCTTC. This encodes CASSTGSANYGYTF.